The sequence of this T cell receptor beta chain was determined in a study of T-cell reconstitution after alpha-beta-depleted transplantation in children listed by TCRdb under 2016. Background on the whole study: T-cell immune reconstitution after TCRalphabeta/CD19-depleted allogeneic hematopoietic cell transplantation in children was quantitatively tracked in the study by means of TCR repertoire profiling. General conclusions and limits of the study: In some patients, the high TCRbeta diversity seen at day 60 was put down to recipient T cells and intrathymic progenitors that had survived conditioning. The frequencies of hyperexpanded clones fell over the following months, and after one year, T-cell counts and TCRbeta diversity were mostly attributed to newly produced T cells. About two months after transplant, the apparently early recovery of alphabetaT-cell counts reportedly depended on just several hundred clones that had expanded rapidly and came from non-depleted graft cells.

On this clonotype: Its binding antigen is unknown. Nothing much larger sits one base from this clone, and base qualities are not available.

The library was built by means of PCR. The run used an Illumina HiSeq 2500. TCR libraries were prepared with molecular barcoding, using unique molecular identifiers to normalize TCRbeta repertoire quantification. TCRdb cleaned the public reads at Q25 with fastp, built clones with MiXCR and kept in-frame beta chains. One record per CDR3 amino acid sequence lists the most common genes and DNA. This sample holds around 100,000 distinct CDR3 sequences; approximately 10% were observed only once. Of the sample, less than 45% falls within the top ten clones. This sample's treatment or condition label indicates: allogeneic hematopoietic cell transplantation with graft depleted of TCRalphabeta T cells and CD19 B cells. The children who served as transplant recipients had been given grafts of TCRalphabeta/CD19-depleted allogeneic hematopoietic cells. CDR1 is given as DFQATT and CDR2 as SNEGSKA, both from the germline V gene (reference sequence). The CDR3 starts with the cysteine, ends with the phenylalanine, and has 15 residues. The sequence is cut down to CDR3 DNA, 45 bases in frame from base 1. V is trimmed back by 0 bases and J by 4 bases, and the junction contains 3 bases that no gene match accounts for.

The material was PBMCs, obtained before TCRalphabeta/CD19-depleted stem cell transplant. This TCR derives from a boy younger than 10 with acute lymphoblastic leukemia, due to receive a stem cell transplant. The sequence links TRBV20-1 to TRBJ2-1; 10 central nucleotides agree with TRBD2. The nucleotide sequence reads TGCAGTGCTAGAGACCCGACTAGCGGGTACAATGAGCAGTTCTTC. Translated, it gives CSARDPTSGYNEQFF.